What follows is one T cell receptor (beta chain) and its context. Germline CDR1 reads SGHVS; CDR2 reads FQNEAQ. The CDR3 is made up of 14 amino acids. Trimming removed 2 bases at V and 2 bases at J, with 10 bases between. Patients included in sequencing had previously demonstrated CD8+CD57+ cell expansion by flow cytometry. As a group, the patients uniformly had severe acquired aplastic anemia. Profiles of TCR beta VDJ and CDR3 were generated from a genomic DNA template. MiXCR was run by TCRdb on the reads, yielding one entry per CDR3 protein. Among 150,000 to 200,000 distinct CDR3 sequences listed, about 70% were seen once. The data originate from a study of CD8+CD57+ T cells in acquired aplastic anemia.

The sample consisted of sorted CD4+, CD8+, or CD8+CD57+ T cells (not recorded which) from PBMCs. The receptor was isolated from a human donor with aplastic anemia. The chain employs TRBV7-8 and TRBJ2-7; possibly TRBD1 or TRBD2 for D (6 bases each). The CDR3 bases are TGTGCCAGCAGCTTACAGGGGAGGCCCTACGAGCAGTACTTC. Translating gives CASSLQGRPYEQYF.